This TCR beta chain originates from a study of neurological immune-mediated disorders. About the research overall: The disease course was relapsing-remitting in roughly 31 and secondary progressive in 3 of the 34 multiple sclerosis patients.

The time point: longitudinal time-point 3. This clonotype was detected ten times or more. Each TCR transcript was tagged with a 10-nucleotide random UMI during 5'RACE. Via MiXCR, TCRdb re-called the 5' RACE reads, giving one row per CDR3 protein. Counted here are fewer than 85,000 distinct CDR3 sequences, roughly 4.5% occurring once; the ten biggest clones make up more than 5%. The CDR3 spans 17 residues. J lost 0 bases, V lost 4 bases, and 7 bases had no gene match. The V gene's germline CDR1 is MNHEY and CDR2 SMNVEV (reference sequence). This TCR was recovered from a woman aged 55-75 years with multiple sclerosis. The chain employs TRBV27 and TRBJ1-3; 9 nucleotides align to TRBD1. The specimen sequenced was PBMCs. CDR3 nucleotide sequence: TGTGCCAGCAGTTCTCTCGACAGGGGGAACTCTGGAAACACCATATATTTT. Amino acids: CASSSLDRGNSGNTIYF.